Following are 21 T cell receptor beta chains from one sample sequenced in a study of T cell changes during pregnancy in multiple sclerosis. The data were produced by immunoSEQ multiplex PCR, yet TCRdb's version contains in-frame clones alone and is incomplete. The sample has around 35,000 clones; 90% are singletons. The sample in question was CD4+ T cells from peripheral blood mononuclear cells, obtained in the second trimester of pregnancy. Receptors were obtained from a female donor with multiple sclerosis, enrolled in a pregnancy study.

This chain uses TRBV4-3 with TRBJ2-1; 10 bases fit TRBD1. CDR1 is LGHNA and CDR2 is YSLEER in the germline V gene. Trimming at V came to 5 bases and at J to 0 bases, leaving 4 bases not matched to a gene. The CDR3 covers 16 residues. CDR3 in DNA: TGCGCCAGCAGCGATGGACAGGGGGGCTCCTACAATGAGCAGTTCTTC. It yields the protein CASSDGQGGSYNEQFF.

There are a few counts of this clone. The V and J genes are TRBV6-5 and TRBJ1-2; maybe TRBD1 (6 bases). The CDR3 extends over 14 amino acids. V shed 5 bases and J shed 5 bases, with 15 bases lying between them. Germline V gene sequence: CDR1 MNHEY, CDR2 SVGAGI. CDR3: CASSTLGHIYGYTF. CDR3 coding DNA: TGTGCCAGCAGTACCCTGGGACACATATATGGCTACACCTTC.

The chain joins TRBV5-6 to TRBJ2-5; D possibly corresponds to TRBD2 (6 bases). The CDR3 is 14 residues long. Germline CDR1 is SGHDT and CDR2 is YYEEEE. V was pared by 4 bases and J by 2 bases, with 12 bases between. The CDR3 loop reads CASSPLATQETQYF. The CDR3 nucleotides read TGTGCCAGCAGCCCCCTAGCGACTCAAGAGACCCAGTACTTC.

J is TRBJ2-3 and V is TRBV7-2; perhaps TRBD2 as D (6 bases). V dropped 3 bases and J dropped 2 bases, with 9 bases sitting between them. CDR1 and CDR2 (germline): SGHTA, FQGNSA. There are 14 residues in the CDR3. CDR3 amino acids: CASSFGGATDTQYF. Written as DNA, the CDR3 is TGTGCCAGCAGCTTTGGCGGGGCCACAGATACGCAGTATTTT.

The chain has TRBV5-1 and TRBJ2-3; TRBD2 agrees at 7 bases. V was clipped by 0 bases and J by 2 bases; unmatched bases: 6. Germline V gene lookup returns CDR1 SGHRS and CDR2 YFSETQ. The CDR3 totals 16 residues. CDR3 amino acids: CASSLEAGAFTDTQYF. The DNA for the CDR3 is TGCGCCAGCAGCTTGGAGGCGGGAGCATTCACAGATACGCAGTATTTT.

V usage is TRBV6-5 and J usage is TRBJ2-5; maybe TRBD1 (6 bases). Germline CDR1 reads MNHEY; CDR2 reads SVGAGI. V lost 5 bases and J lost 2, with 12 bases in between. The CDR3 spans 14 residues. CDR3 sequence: CASSVGTPQETQYF. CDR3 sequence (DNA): TGTGCCAGCAGTGTCGGGACACCGCAAGAGACCCAGTACTTC.

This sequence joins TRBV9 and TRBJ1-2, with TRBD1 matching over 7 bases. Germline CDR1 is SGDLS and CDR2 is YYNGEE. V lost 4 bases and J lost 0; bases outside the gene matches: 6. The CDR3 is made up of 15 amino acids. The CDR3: CASSSQQGTNYGYTF. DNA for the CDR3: TGTGCCAGCAGCTCCCAACAGGGGACTAACTATGGCTACACCTTC. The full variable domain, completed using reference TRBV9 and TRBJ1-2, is DSGVTQTPKHLITATGQRVTLRCSPRSGDLSVYWYQQSLDQGLQFLIQYYNGEERAKGNILERFSAQQFPDLHSELNLSSLELGDSALYFCASSSQQGTNYGYTFGSGTRLTVV.

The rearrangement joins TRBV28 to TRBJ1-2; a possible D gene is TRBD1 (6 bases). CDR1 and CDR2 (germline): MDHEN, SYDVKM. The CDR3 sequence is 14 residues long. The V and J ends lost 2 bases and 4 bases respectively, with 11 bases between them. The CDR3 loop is CASSLGPGVYGYTF. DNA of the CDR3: TGTGCCAGCAGTTTAGGGCCAGGGGTCTATGGCTACACCTTC.

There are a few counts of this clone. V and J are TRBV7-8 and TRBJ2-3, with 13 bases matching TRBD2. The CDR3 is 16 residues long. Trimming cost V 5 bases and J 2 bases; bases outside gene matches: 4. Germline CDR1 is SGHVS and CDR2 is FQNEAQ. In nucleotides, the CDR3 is TGTGCCAGCAGCCTCGGACTAGCGGGGGCCACAGATACGCAGTATTTT. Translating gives CASSLGLAGATDTQYF.

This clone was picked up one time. CDR3 nucleotides: TGTGCCAGCAGCTCCCGACGACTAGCGGGGCTCTGGAGTTCACAGTCTACGCAGTATTTT. As protein: CASSSRRLAGLWSSQSTQYF. The chain recombines TRBV7-8 with TRBJ2-3; 11 nucleotides agree with TRBD2. This CDR3 comprises 20 residues. The V and J ends lost 4 bases and 8 bases, in that order; junction bases with no gene match: 23. The germline CDR1 and CDR2 sequences are SGHVS and FQNEAQ.

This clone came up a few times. CDR3 residues: CASTAGGGTEAFF. CDR3 DNA sequence: TGTGCCAGCACCGCGGGGGGAGGTACTGAAGCTTTCTTT. The rearrangement joins TRBV9 to TRBJ1-1; D might be TRBD1 (5 bases). Germline CDR1 is SGDLS and CDR2 is YYNGEE. V was cut by 6 bases and J by 5 bases, with 14 bases left in between. This CDR3 comprises 13 residues.

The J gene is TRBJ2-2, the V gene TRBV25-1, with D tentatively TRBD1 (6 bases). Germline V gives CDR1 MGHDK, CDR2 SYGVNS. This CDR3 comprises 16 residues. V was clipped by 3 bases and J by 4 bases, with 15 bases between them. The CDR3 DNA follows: TGTGCCAGCAGTGATCCGAACAGGGACCCCACCGGGGAGCTGTTTTTT. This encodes CASSDPNRDPTGELFF.

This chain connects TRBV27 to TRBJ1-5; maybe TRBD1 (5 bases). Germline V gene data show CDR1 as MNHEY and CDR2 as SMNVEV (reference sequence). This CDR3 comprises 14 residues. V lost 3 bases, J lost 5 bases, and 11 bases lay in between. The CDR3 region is CASSFLGGDQPQHF. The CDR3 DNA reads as TGTGCCAGCAGTTTCTTGGGGGGTGATCAGCCCCAGCATTTT.

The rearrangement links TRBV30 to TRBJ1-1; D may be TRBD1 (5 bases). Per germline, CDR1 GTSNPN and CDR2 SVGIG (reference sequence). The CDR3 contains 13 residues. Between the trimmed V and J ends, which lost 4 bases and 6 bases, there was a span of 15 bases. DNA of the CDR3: TGTGCCTGGACTGATAAGGGGAGGTCTGAAGCTTTCTTT. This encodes CAWTDKGRSEAFF. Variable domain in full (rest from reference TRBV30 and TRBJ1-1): SQTIHQWPATLVQPVGSPLSLECTVEGTSNPNLYWYRQAAGRGLQLLFYSVGIGQISSEVPQNLSASRPQDRQFILSSKKLLLSDSGFYLCAWTDKGRSEAFFGQGTRLTVV.

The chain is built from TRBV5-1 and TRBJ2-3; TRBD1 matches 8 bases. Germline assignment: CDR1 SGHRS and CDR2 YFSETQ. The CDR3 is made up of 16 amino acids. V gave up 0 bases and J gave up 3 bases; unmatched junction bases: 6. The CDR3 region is CASSLDRTGTTDTQYF. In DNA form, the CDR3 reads TGCGCCAGCAGCTTGGATAGGACAGGGACGACAGATACGCAGTATTTT. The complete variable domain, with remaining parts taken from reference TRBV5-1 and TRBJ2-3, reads KAGVTQTPRYLIKTRGQQVTLSCSPISGHRSVSWYQQTPGQGLQFLFEYFSETQRNKGNFPGRFSGRQFSNSRSEMNVSTLELGDSALYLCASSLDRTGTTDTQYFGPGTRLTVL.

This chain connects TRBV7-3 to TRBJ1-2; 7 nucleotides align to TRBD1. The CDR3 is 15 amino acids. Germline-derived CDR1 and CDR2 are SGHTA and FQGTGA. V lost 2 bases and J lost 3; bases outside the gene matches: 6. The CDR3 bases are TGTGCCAGCAGCTTAGCCCCAACAGGGGACTATGGCTACACCTTC. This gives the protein CASSLAPTGDYGYTF.

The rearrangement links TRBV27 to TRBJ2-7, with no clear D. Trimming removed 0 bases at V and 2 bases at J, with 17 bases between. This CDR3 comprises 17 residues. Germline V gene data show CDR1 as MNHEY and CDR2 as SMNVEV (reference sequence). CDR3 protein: CASSLSSGLYGTYEQYF. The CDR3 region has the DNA TGTGCCAGCAGTTTATCGTCGGGTCTGTACGGAACCTACGAGCAGTACTTC.

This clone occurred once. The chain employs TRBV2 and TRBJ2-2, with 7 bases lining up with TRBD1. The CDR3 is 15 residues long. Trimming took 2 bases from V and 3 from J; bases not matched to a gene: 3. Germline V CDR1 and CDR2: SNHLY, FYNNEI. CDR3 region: CASSETGADTGELFF. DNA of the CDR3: TGTGCCAGCAGTGAAACAGGGGCGGACACCGGGGAGCTGTTTTTT.

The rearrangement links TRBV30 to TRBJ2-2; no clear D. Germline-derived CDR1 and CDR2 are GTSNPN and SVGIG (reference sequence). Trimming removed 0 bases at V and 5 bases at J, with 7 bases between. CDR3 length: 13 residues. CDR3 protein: CAWSVLRTGELFF. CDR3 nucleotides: TGTGCCTGGAGTGTACTAAGGACCGGGGAGCTGTTTTTT. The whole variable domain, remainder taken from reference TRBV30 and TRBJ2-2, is SQTIHQWPATLVQPVGSPLSLECTVEGTSNPNLYWYRQAAGRGLQLLFYSVGIGQISSEVPQNLSASRPQDRQFILSSKKLLLSDSGFYLCAWSVLRTGELFFGEGSRLTVL.

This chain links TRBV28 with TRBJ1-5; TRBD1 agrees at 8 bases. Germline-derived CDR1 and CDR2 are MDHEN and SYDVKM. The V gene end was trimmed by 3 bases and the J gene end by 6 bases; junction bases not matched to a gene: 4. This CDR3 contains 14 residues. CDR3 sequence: CASSLTGEGQPQHF. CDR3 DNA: TGTGCCAGCAGTTTGACAGGGGAAGGTCAGCCCCAGCATTTT. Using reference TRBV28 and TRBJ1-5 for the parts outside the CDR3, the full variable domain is DVKVTQSSRYLVKRTGEKVFLECVQDMDHENMFWYRQDPGLGLRLIYFSYDVKMKEKGDIPEGYSVSREKKERFSLILESASTNQTSMYLCASSLTGEGQPQHFGDGTRLSIL.

The chain's CDR3 is CASRDRGGKSEETQYF. CDR3 DNA: TGTGCCAGCAGGGACAGGGGGGGGAAATCAGAAGAGACCCAGTACTTC. The chain employs TRBV28 and TRBJ2-5; 10 positions match TRBD1. The CDR3 length is 16 residues. Germline V lookup: CDR1 MDHEN, CDR2 SYDVKM. The V gene end was trimmed by 6 bases and the J gene end by 3 bases; junction bases not matched to a gene: 10. The whole variable domain, remainder taken from reference TRBV28 and TRBJ2-5, is DVKVTQSSRYLVKRTGEKVFLECVQDMDHENMFWYRQDPGLGLRLIYFSYDVKMKEKGDIPEGYSVSREKKERFSLILESASTNQTSMYLCASRDRGGKSEETQYFGPGTRLLVL.